In its sample, the clone carrying this T cell receptor (beta chain) was seen many times. The sample is drawn from a study of spatial heterogeneity in lung cancer. Overall study context: Each time, sequencing found more beta-chain sequences than alpha-chain sequences.

Trimming took 4 bases from V and 4 from J; bases not matched to a gene: 12. CDR3 length: 17 amino acids. Germline V gene data show CDR1 as LGHNA and CDR2 as YSLEER. Noted time point: blood at routine non-recurrence follow-up after resection. TCRdb reprocessed the 5' RACE reads with MiXCR, giving one entry per CDR3 protein. This sample has tens of thousands of distinct CDR3 sequences, with 12% found just once. V gene TRBV4-3 combines with J gene TRBJ2-1; 8 nucleotides match TRBD2. The clonotype originates from a male donor with early-stage non-small cell lung cancer. This sample comprised PBMCs, obtained at follow-up. CDR3 amino acids: CASSPGIRIAGYNEQFF. In DNA, the CDR3 is TGCGCCAGCAGCCCTGGGATTAGGATAGCGGGGTACAATGAGCAGTTCTTC.